A selection of T cell receptor beta chains follows, all from one sample in a study of T-cell reconstitution after alpha-beta-depleted transplantation in children. TCRdb reprocessed the PCR reads with MiXCR, giving one entry per CDR3 protein. The sample holds about 420,000 distinct CDR3 sequences; about 16% are singletons and the top ten take roughly 29%. Here the sequenced sample was PBMCs, mostly from graft donor cells, taken 360 days after TCRalphabeta/CD19-depleted stem cell transplant. Source of these receptors: a boy in the first two years of life who had a stem cell transplant for Wiskott-Aldrich syndrome, so the T cells may come from the graft donor. The CDR3 runs from the conserved cysteine through the conserved F or W. Fields, in order: CDR3 DNA, CDR3 protein, J gene, D gene, clone size, V gene. A D gene is named only where the DNA matches it firmly. Part of the rows lack a size; the others show once, few, many or a class for expanded clones.

cdr3_nt: TGCAGTGCTAGAGATTGGCGCAGAAGCTCCTACAATGAGCAGTTCTTC
cdr3_aa: CSARDWRRSSYNEQFF
j_call: TRBJ2-1
d_call: NA
clone_size: NA
v_call: TRBV20-1

cdr3_nt: TGTGCCAGCAGCCCGCGGCGTCCTCTGGGCACCGGGGAGCTGTTTTTT
cdr3_aa: CASSPRRPLGTGELFF
j_call: TRBJ2-2
d_call: NA
clone_size: few
v_call: TRBV9

cdr3_nt: TGTGCCAGCTCACACAACAGGGGCCCCTTCACCGGGGAGCTGTTTTTT
cdr3_aa: CASSHNRGPFTGELFF
j_call: TRBJ2-2
d_call: TRBD1
clone_size: few
v_call: TRBV18

cdr3_nt: TGTGCCAGCAGTTTACGGGGCAGTTCGAAGCCTAGGGAGGGGACCCAGTACTTC
cdr3_aa: CASSLRGSSKPREGTQYF
j_call: TRBJ2-5
d_call: TRBD2
clone_size: NA
v_call: TRBV12-3/TRBV12-4

cdr3_nt: TGCGCCAGCAGCTTGGCCGGGCTAGCGGGAACACACAATGAGCAGTTCTTC
cdr3_aa: CASSLAGLAGTHNEQFF
j_call: TRBJ2-1
d_call: TRBD2
clone_size: NA
v_call: TRBV5-1

cdr3_nt: TGTGCCAGCAGCAAAGACGAAACTAACCGGGACCCGAACTCTGAAAAACTGTTTTTT
cdr3_aa: CASSKDETNRDPNSEKLFF
j_call: TRBJ1-4
d_call: NA
clone_size: few
v_call: TRBV11-1

cdr3_nt: TGTGCCAGCGACCCAGGAATCCAAGAGACCCAGTACTTC
cdr3_aa: CASDPGIQETQYF
j_call: TRBJ2-5
d_call: NA
clone_size: few
v_call: TRBV2

cdr3_nt: TGCAGCGTTGAAGGGAGGAGCGGGAGGGCCTATAGTGGGCAGTTCTTC
cdr3_aa: CSVEGRSGRAYSGQFF
j_call: TRBJ2-1
d_call: TRBD2
clone_size: NA
v_call: TRBV29-1

cdr3_nt: TGTGCCAGCAGCTTGGGAGCGGGGGGGCGGGAGACCCAGTACTTC
cdr3_aa: CASSLGAGGRETQYF
j_call: TRBJ2-5
d_call: TRBD2
clone_size: NA
v_call: TRBV5-4

cdr3_nt: TGTGCCAGCAGCTTATATACGGGAGGGCTGGGGGAGACCCAGTACTTC
cdr3_aa: CASSLYTGGLGETQYF
j_call: TRBJ2-5
d_call: TRBD2
clone_size: NA
v_call: TRBV11-2

cdr3_nt: TGTGCCAGCAGTTTATTTGCCCCGGGGCACCGGCCCCAGCATTTT
cdr3_aa: CASSLFAPGHRPQHF
j_call: TRBJ1-5
d_call: NA
clone_size: few
v_call: TRBV28

cdr3_nt: TGTGCCAGCAGCCGTGTGGTCAATGAGCAGTTCTTC
cdr3_aa: CASSRVVNEQFF
j_call: TRBJ2-1
d_call: NA
clone_size: NA
v_call: TRBV7-2

cdr3_nt: TGCAGTGCTAGATGGACTAGCACAGATACGCAGTATTTT
cdr3_aa: CSARWTSTDTQYF
j_call: TRBJ2-3
d_call: NA
clone_size: few
v_call: TRBV20-1

cdr3_nt: TGTGCCAGCAGCATACCTGGACTCCGGGACAGGGGAGCTTTCTTT
cdr3_aa: CASSIPGLRDRGAFF
j_call: TRBJ1-1
d_call: TRBD1
clone_size: few
v_call: TRBV12-3/TRBV12-4

cdr3_nt: TGTGCCAGCAGCGTAGGGCCAGGGGAGGCAGAGACCCAGTACTTC
cdr3_aa: CASSVGPGEAETQYF
j_call: TRBJ2-5
d_call: NA
clone_size: NA
v_call: TRBV9

cdr3_nt: TGTGCCATCAGCGGAGACAGGGCGAACTCCTACGAGCAGTACTTC
cdr3_aa: CAISGDRANSYEQYF
j_call: TRBJ2-7
d_call: TRBD1
clone_size: NA
v_call: TRBV10-3

cdr3_nt: TGTGCCAGCAGTTTAGAAGGACAGTCCTACGAGCAGTACTTC
cdr3_aa: CASSLEGQSYEQYF
j_call: TRBJ2-7
d_call: NA
clone_size: few
v_call: TRBV12-3/TRBV12-4

cdr3_nt: TGTGCCAGCAGGATTCGAAGCGGGAAGAGCAATGAGCAGTTCTTC
cdr3_aa: CASRIRSGKSNEQFF
j_call: TRBJ2-1
d_call: TRBD2
clone_size: few
v_call: TRBV7-9

cdr3_nt: TGTGCCAGCAGCTTTACAGGGGAAGAGACCCAGTACTTC
cdr3_aa: CASSFTGEETQYF
j_call: TRBJ2-5
d_call: TRBD1
clone_size: many
v_call: TRBV5-1

cdr3_nt: TGTGCCAGCAGTCGACCTTCGGGACAGGACACCTACGAGCAGTACTTC
cdr3_aa: CASSRPSGQDTYEQYF
j_call: TRBJ2-7
d_call: TRBD1
clone_size: NA
v_call: TRBV12-3/TRBV12-4

cdr3_nt: TGCGCCAGCAGCTTGGCCAGCCTCTCCTACAATGAGCAGTTCTTC
cdr3_aa: CASSLASLSYNEQFF
j_call: TRBJ2-1
d_call: NA
clone_size: NA
v_call: TRBV5-1

cdr3_nt: TGTGCCAGCAGACCCCCCACAGATACGCAGTATTTT
cdr3_aa: CASRPPTDTQYF
j_call: TRBJ2-3
d_call: NA
clone_size: NA
v_call: TRBV2

cdr3_nt: TGTGCCAGTAGTAAGACCAACCCGAACTACGAGCAGTACTTC
cdr3_aa: CASSKTNPNYEQYF
j_call: TRBJ2-7
d_call: NA
clone_size: few
v_call: TRBV19

cdr3_nt: TGTGCCATCAGCTATGGACAGGGAAACACCATATATTTT
cdr3_aa: CAISYGQGNTIYF
j_call: TRBJ1-3
d_call: NA
clone_size: NA
v_call: TRBV10-3

cdr3_nt: TGTGCCGCCTCTCCTCGGACACATCGTGGGGAGCAGTTCTTC
cdr3_aa: CAASPRTHRGEQFF
j_call: TRBJ2-1
d_call: NA
clone_size: NA
v_call: TRBV25-1

cdr3_nt: TGTGCCAGCAGTGCACCGGGACGAAGAACGCAGTATTTT
cdr3_aa: CASSAPGRRTQYF
j_call: TRBJ2-3
d_call: NA
clone_size: NA
v_call: TRBV27

cdr3_nt: TGTGCCACCAGCAGAGATGTCGCGGGAGACAGCTCCTACGAGCAGTACTTC
cdr3_aa: CATSRDVAGDSSYEQYF
j_call: TRBJ2-7
d_call: TRBD2
clone_size: many
v_call: TRBV15

cdr3_nt: TGCAGTGCTAGAGCCTTAGGGACAGGAGTCTACGAGCAGTACTTC
cdr3_aa: CSARALGTGVYEQYF
j_call: TRBJ2-7
d_call: TRBD1
clone_size: few
v_call: TRBV20-1

cdr3_nt: TGTGCCACCAGCTCGACTAACCCACCCTACGAGCAGTACTTC
cdr3_aa: CATSSTNPPYEQYF
j_call: TRBJ2-7
d_call: NA
clone_size: NA
v_call: TRBV24-1

cdr3_nt: TGTGCCAGCAGTGCCACGGGTAAAAGTTCACCCCTCCACTTT
cdr3_aa: CASSATGKSSPLHF
j_call: TRBJ1-6
d_call: NA
clone_size: NA
v_call: TRBV6-4

cdr3_nt: TGTGCCATCAAACGGGCAGGGGGCGATTCACCCCTCCACTTT
cdr3_aa: CAIKRAGGDSPLHF
j_call: TRBJ1-6
d_call: TRBD1
clone_size: NA
v_call: TRBV10-3

cdr3_nt: TGTGCCAGCAGCCAAGTCCAGAGACCCTACGAGCAGTACTTC
cdr3_aa: CASSQVQRPYEQYF
j_call: TRBJ2-7
d_call: NA
clone_size: many
v_call: TRBV3-1

cdr3_nt: TGTGCCAGCAGCTTAGTAGCAGGGAAGGGGCAGTATTTT
cdr3_aa: CASSLVAGKGQYF
j_call: TRBJ2-3
d_call: NA
clone_size: few
v_call: TRBV7-6

cdr3_nt: TGTGCCAGCAGCTTAGGGGACAGGGGTCCCCGCCCCACAGATACGCAGTATTTT
cdr3_aa: CASSLGDRGPRPTDTQYF
j_call: TRBJ2-3
d_call: TRBD1
clone_size: NA
v_call: TRBV11-1

cdr3_nt: TGTGCCAGCAGTTTAATAGAGCTAGCGGGAGGGCGAGAGACCCAGTACTTC
cdr3_aa: CASSLIELAGGRETQYF
j_call: TRBJ2-5
d_call: TRBD2
clone_size: NA
v_call: TRBV12-3/TRBV12-4

cdr3_nt: TGTGCCAGCAGTTACCAAGGGGGGCAGTTCTTC
cdr3_aa: CASSYQGGQFF
j_call: TRBJ2-1
d_call: NA
clone_size: NA
v_call: TRBV6-5

cdr3_nt: TGCGCCAGCAGCCCGACGATGACAGGAAACATTCAGTACTTC
cdr3_aa: CASSPTMTGNIQYF
j_call: TRBJ2-4
d_call: NA
clone_size: few
v_call: TRBV5-1

cdr3_nt: TGCAGCGTTGAGACCGGGTCAGACTATGGCTACACCTTC
cdr3_aa: CSVETGSDYGYTF
j_call: TRBJ1-2
d_call: NA
clone_size: few
v_call: TRBV29-1

cdr3_nt: TGTGCCAGCAGCCAACTAGCGGGAGATGATGAGCAGTTCTTC
cdr3_aa: CASSQLAGDDEQFF
j_call: TRBJ2-1
d_call: TRBD2
clone_size: NA
v_call: TRBV3-1

cdr3_nt: TGTGCCAGCAGTTTAGCTTCCGGGACATTGAACACCGGGGAGCTGTTTTTT
cdr3_aa: CASSLASGTLNTGELFF
j_call: TRBJ2-2
d_call: NA
clone_size: NA
v_call: TRBV12-3/TRBV12-4